This T cell receptor beta chain originates from a study of fetal regulatory T cell absence and autoimmunity. This clone occurred a few times. Its antigen is unidentified. General observations from the study: The oligoclonal enrichment was interpreted as supporting antigen-driven pancreatic autoimmunity before birth in IPEX syndrome. TRB gene family usage was broadly similar in cord blood and pancreas.

This was a survey-level run. Sequencing was performed with immunoSEQ multiplex PCR; in TCRdb, only in-frame clones are kept and a portion is missing. The data contain 95,000 to 100,000 clones, 60% to 80% of them singletons. The clonotype originates from a male donor with IPEX syndrome. The sequenced material came from pancreas tissue.

The CDR3 DNA sequence: TGTGCCTGGAGTCCGCGACAGGGAAACACTGAAGCTTTCTTT. This sequence encodes CAWSPRQGNTEAFF. This chain connects TRBV30 to TRBJ1-1; 7 bases fit TRBD1. The CDR3 totals 14 residues. The V and J ends lost 2 bases and 2 bases, in that order; junction bases with no gene match: 5. The germline V gene has CDR1 GTSNPN and CDR2 SVGIG (reference sequence). The full variable domain, with the rest looked up from reference TRBV30 and TRBJ1-1, is SQTIHQWPATLVQPVGSPLSLECTVEGTSNPNLYWYRQAAGRGLQLLFYSVGIGQISSEVPQNLSASRPQDRQFILSSKKLLLSDSGFYLCAWSPRQGNTEAFFGQGTRLTVV.